This is a list of T cell receptor beta chains from one sample in a study of hypomethylating agent response in myelodysplastic syndrome. Profiled with immunoSEQ multiplex PCR; TCRdb holds only in-frame clones, not every one. The table has a few thousand clones, around nine tenths seen once; the top ten hold around an eighth. Material: bone marrow, obtained before or after starting hypomethylating agent treatment for myelodysplastic syndrome (not recorded which). The source of these receptors is a human donor with myelodysplastic syndrome. CDR3s include the opening cysteine and the closing phenylalanine or tryptophan. D genes are given only for firm matches. Clone size is stated in some rows and not others, as once, few, many or a class when expanded.

d_gene: NA
abundance: NA
v_gene: TRBV9
j_gene: TRBJ1-4
CDR3aa: CASSVAPTATNEKLFF
CDR3nt: TGTGCCAGCAGCGTAGCCCCCACAGCAACTAATGAAAAACTGTTTTTT

d_gene: NA
abundance: NA
v_gene: TRBV4-1
j_gene: TRBJ2-1
CDR3aa: CASSQGTDSYNEQFF
CDR3nt: TGCGCCAGCAGCCAAGGGACAGACTCCTACAATGAGCAGTTCTTC

d_gene: NA
abundance: NA
v_gene: TRBV5-1
j_gene: TRBJ2-7
CDR3aa: CASSPTTREQYF
CDR3nt: TGCGCCAGCAGCCCTACCACGCGCGAGCAGTACTTC

d_gene: NA
abundance: few
v_gene: TRBV11-2
j_gene: TRBJ2-7
CDR3aa: CASSLTVSSYEQYF
CDR3nt: TGTGCCAGCAGCTTAACAGTTAGCTCCTACGAGCAGTACTTC

d_gene: TRBD1
abundance: NA
v_gene: TRBV6-1
j_gene: TRBJ1-2
CDR3aa: CASLTGTGYGYTF
CDR3nt: TGTGCCAGTTTAACCGGGACAGGGTATGGCTACACCTTC

d_gene: TRBD1
abundance: NA
v_gene: TRBV27
j_gene: TRBJ2-7
CDR3aa: CASSLSPDRVHEQYF
CDR3nt: TGTGCCAGCAGTTTATCCCCAGACAGGGTCCACGAGCAGTACTTC

d_gene: NA
abundance: NA
v_gene: TRBV9
j_gene: TRBJ2-7
CDR3aa: CASSVGGGAVYEQYF
CDR3nt: TGTGCCAGCAGCGTAGGAGGGGGAGCCGTTTACGAGCAGTACTTC

d_gene: NA
abundance: NA
v_gene: TRBV21-1
j_gene: TRBJ1-1
CDR3aa: CASSPLRDSEFLNTEAFF
CDR3nt: TGTGCCAGCAGCCCTCTCCGGGACAGCGAATTCTTGAACACTGAAGCTTTCTTT

d_gene: NA
abundance: NA
v_gene: TRBV6-5
j_gene: TRBJ1-2
CDR3aa: CASSYSRDDYGYTF
CDR3nt: TGTGCCAGCAGTTACTCCCGGGACGACTATGGCTACACCTTC

d_gene: NA
abundance: NA
v_gene: TRBV28
j_gene: TRBJ2-5
CDR3aa: CASSLIGEETQYF
CDR3nt: TGTGCCAGCAGTTTGATCGGGGAAGAGACCCAGTACTTC

d_gene: NA
abundance: NA
v_gene: TRBV27
j_gene: TRBJ2-5
CDR3aa: CASSLTRQLQETQYF
CDR3nt: TGTGCCAGCAGTTTAACCCGACAACTCCAAGAGACCCAGTACTTC

d_gene: TRBD2
abundance: few
v_gene: TRBV18
j_gene: TRBJ2-7
CDR3aa: CASSPPGLAAAYEQYF
CDR3nt: TGTGCCAGCTCACCACCAGGGCTAGCGGCCGCCTACGAGCAGTACTTC

d_gene: NA
abundance: NA
v_gene: TRBV19
j_gene: TRBJ1-5
CDR3aa: CASTGTGTRSDQPQHF
CDR3nt: TGTGCCAGTACCGGTACGGGAACCAGAAGCGATCAGCCCCAGCATTTT

d_gene: NA
abundance: once
v_gene: TRBV5-6
j_gene: TRBJ1-2
CDR3aa: CASSPLTGNYGYTF
CDR3nt: TGTGCCAGCAGCCCCCTGACAGGAAACTATGGCTACACCTTC

d_gene: NA
abundance: large
v_gene: TRBV14
j_gene: TRBJ1-1
CDR3aa: CASSQDAGVVTEAFF
CDR3nt: TGTGCCAGCAGCCAAGATGCTGGGGTGGTGACTGAAGCTTTCTTT

d_gene: NA
abundance: NA
v_gene: TRBV25-1
j_gene: TRBJ2-7
CDR3aa: CASSVAGSYEQYF
CDR3nt: TGTGCCAGCAGTGTCGCGGGGTCCTACGAGCAGTACTTC

d_gene: NA
abundance: NA
v_gene: TRBV5-8
j_gene: TRBJ2-7
CDR3aa: CASSLAGLSSYEQYF
CDR3nt: TGTGCCAGCAGCTTGGCTGGGCTGTCTTCCTACGAGCAGTACTTC

d_gene: NA
abundance: NA
v_gene: TRBV7-9
j_gene: TRBJ1-2
CDR3aa: CASSPSGGTAGYTF
CDR3nt: TGTGCCAGCAGCCCATCGGGGGGGACGGCTGGCTACACCTTC

d_gene: NA
abundance: few
v_gene: TRBV7-9
j_gene: TRBJ1-2
CDR3aa: CASNQRGFTGNGYTF
CDR3nt: TGTGCCAGCAACCAAAGGGGATTCACAGGGAATGGCTACACCTTC

d_gene: NA
abundance: NA
v_gene: TRBV28
j_gene: TRBJ2-7
CDR3aa: CASAGLHVVF
CDR3nt: TGTGCCAGCGCGGGACTCCACGTTGTCTTC

d_gene: NA
abundance: NA
v_gene: TRBV19
j_gene: TRBJ1-3
CDR3aa: CASTYWDPGRNSGNTIYF
CDR3nt: TGTGCCAGTACCTATTGGGACCCCGGGAGGAACTCTGGAAACACCATATATTTT

d_gene: NA
abundance: NA
v_gene: TRBV18
j_gene: TRBJ1-1
CDR3aa: CASSPQGNTEAFF
CDR3nt: TGTGCCAGCTCACCCCAGGGGAACACTGAAGCTTTCTTT

d_gene: TRBD2
abundance: NA
v_gene: TRBV7-4
j_gene: TRBJ2-7
CDR3aa: CASSLSGLAGSVDEQYF
CDR3nt: TGTGCCAGCAGCTTATCGGGACTAGCGGGGTCGGTGGACGAGCAGTACTTC

d_gene: TRBD2
abundance: NA
v_gene: TRBV7-9
j_gene: TRBJ2-1
CDR3aa: CASSTGTSGRNEQFF
CDR3nt: TGTGCCAGCAGCACCGGGACTAGCGGGAGGAATGAGCAGTTCTTC

d_gene: NA
abundance: NA
v_gene: TRBV7-2
j_gene: TRBJ2-5
CDR3aa: CASSQAGSKETQYF
CDR3nt: TGTGCCAGCAGCCAAGCAGGTTCGAAAGAGACCCAGTACTTC

d_gene: NA
abundance: NA
v_gene: TRBV10-3
j_gene: TRBJ2-2
CDR3aa: CAIEDTGELFF
CDR3nt: TGTGCCATCGAGGACACCGGGGAGCTGTTTTTT

d_gene: NA
abundance: NA
v_gene: TRBV7-2
j_gene: TRBJ2-7
CDR3aa: CASSLSGSRYEQYF
CDR3nt: TGTGCCAGCAGCTTATCCGGGAGTCGCTACGAGCAGTACTTC

d_gene: TRBD1
abundance: NA
v_gene: TRBV28
j_gene: TRBJ2-7
CDR3aa: CASSFIGTGAYEQYF
CDR3nt: TGTGCCAGCAGTTTTATAGGGACAGGCGCCTACGAGCAGTACTTC

d_gene: TRBD1
abundance: NA
v_gene: TRBV7-2
j_gene: TRBJ1-5
CDR3aa: CASSPSGGQPQHF
CDR3nt: TGTGCCAGCAGCCCATCAGGGGGCCAGCCCCAGCATTTT

d_gene: NA
abundance: NA
v_gene: TRBV18
j_gene: TRBJ1-6
CDR3aa: CASSPRRGQDNSPLHF
CDR3nt: TGTGCCAGCTCACCACGAAGGGGACAAGATAATTCACCCCTCCACTTT

d_gene: NA
abundance: NA
v_gene: TRBV5-5
j_gene: TRBJ2-7
CDR3aa: CASSPLGGDVYEQYF
CDR3nt: TGTGCCAGCAGCCCCCTGGGGGGAGACGTTTACGAGCAGTACTTC

d_gene: NA
abundance: NA
v_gene: TRBV19
j_gene: TRBJ2-7
CDR3aa: CASSIGILPSYEQYF
CDR3nt: TGTGCCAGTAGTATAGGCATACTACCTTCCTACGAGCAGTACTTC

d_gene: TRBD2
abundance: NA
v_gene: TRBV5-4
j_gene: TRBJ2-7
CDR3aa: CASSFSGSIDEQYF
CDR3nt: TGTGCCAGCAGTTTTAGCGGGAGCATCGACGAGCAGTACTTC

d_gene: TRBD2
abundance: NA
v_gene: TRBV5-6
j_gene: TRBJ2-3
CDR3aa: CASSLRPLAGSSTDTQYF
CDR3nt: TGTGCCAGCAGCCTTCGACCACTAGCGGGGTCAAGCACAGATACGCAGTATTTT

d_gene: TRBD2
abundance: few
v_gene: TRBV9
j_gene: TRBJ2-5
CDR3aa: CASSVWGLAAQETQYF
CDR3nt: TGTGCCAGCAGCGTTTGGGGACTAGCGGCACAAGAGACCCAGTACTTC

d_gene: TRBD1
abundance: NA
v_gene: TRBV19
j_gene: TRBJ2-7
CDR3aa: CASSIKGTESSYEQYF
CDR3nt: TGTGCCAGTAGTATAAAAGGGACAGAGAGCTCCTACGAGCAGTACTTC

d_gene: NA
abundance: few
v_gene: TRBV2
j_gene: TRBJ1-1
CDR3aa: CASSESGNRAFF
CDR3nt: TGTGCCAGCAGTGAGTCGGGGAACAGAGCTTTCTTT

d_gene: NA
abundance: NA
v_gene: TRBV18
j_gene: TRBJ2-7
CDR3aa: CASSPKDTEQYF
CDR3nt: TGTGCCAGCTCCCCCAAGGATACCGAGCAGTACTTC

d_gene: NA
abundance: NA
v_gene: TRBV19
j_gene: TRBJ1-2
CDR3aa: CASSIEGHYGYTF
CDR3nt: TGTGCCAGTAGTATAGAAGGCCACTATGGCTACACCTTC

d_gene: NA
abundance: NA
v_gene: TRBV11-2
j_gene: TRBJ2-7
CDR3aa: CASSFPRSRFIGNYEQYF
CDR3nt: TGTGCCAGCAGCTTCCCCCGTTCGCGGTTTATTGGTAACTACGAGCAGTACTTC

d_gene: NA
abundance: NA
v_gene: TRBV4-1
j_gene: TRBJ1-3
CDR3aa: CASSQERSGLYNTIYF
CDR3nt: TGCGCCAGCAGCCAAGAGAGGTCAGGGTTGTACAACACCATATATTTT

d_gene: NA
abundance: NA
v_gene: TRBV4-3
j_gene: TRBJ1-1
CDR3aa: CASSQDTASRSEAFF
CDR3nt: TGCGCCAGCAGCCAAGATACCGCTTCGCGGAGTGAAGCTTTCTTT

d_gene: NA
abundance: few
v_gene: TRBV7-2
j_gene: TRBJ1-3
CDR3aa: CASSWGLRNTIYF
CDR3nt: TGTGCCAGCAGCTGGGGGCTTAGAAACACCATATATTTT

d_gene: TRBD2
abundance: once
v_gene: TRBV28
j_gene: TRBJ2-1
CDR3aa: CASSTRLAGGGGNEQFF
CDR3nt: TGTGCCAGCAGTACCAGACTAGCGGGAGGTGGTGGTAATGAGCAGTTCTTC

d_gene: TRBD1
abundance: NA
v_gene: TRBV6-5
j_gene: TRBJ1-1
CDR3aa: CASSYRTGDTEAFF
CDR3nt: TGTGCCAGCAGTTACCGGACAGGGGACACTGAAGCTTTCTTT

d_gene: TRBD1
abundance: large
v_gene: TRBV28
j_gene: TRBJ1-3
CDR3aa: CASQEQGAVPGNTIYF
CDR3nt: TGTGCCAGTCAGGAACAGGGGGCTGTCCCTGGAAACACCATATATTTT